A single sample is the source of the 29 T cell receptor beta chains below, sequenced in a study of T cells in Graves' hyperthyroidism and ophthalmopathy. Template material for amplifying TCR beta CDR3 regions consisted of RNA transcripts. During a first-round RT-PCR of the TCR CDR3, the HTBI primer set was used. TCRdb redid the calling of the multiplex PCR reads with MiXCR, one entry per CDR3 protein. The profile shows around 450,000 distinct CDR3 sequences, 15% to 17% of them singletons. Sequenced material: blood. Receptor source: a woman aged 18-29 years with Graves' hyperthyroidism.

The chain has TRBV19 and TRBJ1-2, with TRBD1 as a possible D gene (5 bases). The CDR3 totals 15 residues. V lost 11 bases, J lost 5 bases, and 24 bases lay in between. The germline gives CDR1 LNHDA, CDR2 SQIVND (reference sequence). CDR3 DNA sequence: TGTGCCGGCCTCAAATCCGGGTCCGAGGGGTATGGCTACACCTTC. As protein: CAGLKSGSEGYGYTF.

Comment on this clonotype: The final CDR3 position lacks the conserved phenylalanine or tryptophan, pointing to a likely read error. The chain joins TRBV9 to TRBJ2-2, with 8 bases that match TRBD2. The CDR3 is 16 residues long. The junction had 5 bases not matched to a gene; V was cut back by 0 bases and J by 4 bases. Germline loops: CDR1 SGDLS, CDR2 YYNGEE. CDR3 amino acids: CASSVGAGVITGELFL. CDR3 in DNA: TGTGCCAGCAGCGTAGGAGCGGGGGTGATCACCGGGGAGCTGTTTCTT.

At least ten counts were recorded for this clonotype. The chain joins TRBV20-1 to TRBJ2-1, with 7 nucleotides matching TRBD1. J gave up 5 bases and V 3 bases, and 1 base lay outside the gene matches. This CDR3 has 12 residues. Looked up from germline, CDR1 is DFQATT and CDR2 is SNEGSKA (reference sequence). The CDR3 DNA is TGCAGTGCTAGGACAGGGAACAATGAGCAGTTCTTC. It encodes CSARTGNNEQFF.

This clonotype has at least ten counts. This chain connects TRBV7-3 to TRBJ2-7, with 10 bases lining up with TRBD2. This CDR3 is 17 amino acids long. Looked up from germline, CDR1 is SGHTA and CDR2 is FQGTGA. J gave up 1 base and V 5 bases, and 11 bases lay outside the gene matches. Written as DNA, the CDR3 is TGTGCCAGCAGCGAATTTCTAGCGGGGGCATATTCCTACGAGCAGTACTTC. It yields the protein CASSEFLAGAYSYEQYF.

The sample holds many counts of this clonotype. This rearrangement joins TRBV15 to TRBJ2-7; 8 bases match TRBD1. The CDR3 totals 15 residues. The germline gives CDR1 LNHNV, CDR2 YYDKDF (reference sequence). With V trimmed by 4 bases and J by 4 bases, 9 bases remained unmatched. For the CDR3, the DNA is TGTGCCACCAGCATTCCCGGGACAGGCCATTACGAGCAGTACTTC. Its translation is CATSIPGTGHYEQYF. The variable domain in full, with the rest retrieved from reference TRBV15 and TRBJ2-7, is DAMVIQNPRYQVTQFGKPVTLSCSQTLNHNVMYWYQQKSSQAPKLLFHYYDKDFNNEADTPDNFQSRRPNTSFCFLDIRSPGLGDTAMYLCATSIPGTGHYEQYFGPGTRLTVT.

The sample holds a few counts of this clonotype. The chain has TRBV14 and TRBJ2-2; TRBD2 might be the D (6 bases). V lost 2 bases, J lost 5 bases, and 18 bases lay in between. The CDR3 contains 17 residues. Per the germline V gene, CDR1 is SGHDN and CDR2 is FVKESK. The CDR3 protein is CASSQTHRWGRTGELFF. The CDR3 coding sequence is TGTGCCAGCAGCCAAACCCACCGGTGGGGGAGGACCGGGGAGCTGTTTTTT.

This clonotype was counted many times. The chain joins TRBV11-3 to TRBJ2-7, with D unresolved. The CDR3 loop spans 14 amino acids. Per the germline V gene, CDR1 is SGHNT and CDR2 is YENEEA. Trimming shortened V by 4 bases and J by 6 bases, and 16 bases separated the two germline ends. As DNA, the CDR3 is TGTGCCAGCAGCTCCCAAAGCTCGACTGCCGAGCAGTACTTC. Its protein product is CASSSQSSTAEQYF.

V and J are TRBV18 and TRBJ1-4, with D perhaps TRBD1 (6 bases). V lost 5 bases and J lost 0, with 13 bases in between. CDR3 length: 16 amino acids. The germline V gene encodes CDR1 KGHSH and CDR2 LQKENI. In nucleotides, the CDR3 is TGTGCCAGCTCAAAGGACAGCATCACAACTAATGAAAAACTGTTTTTT. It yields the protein CASSKDSITTNEKLFF.

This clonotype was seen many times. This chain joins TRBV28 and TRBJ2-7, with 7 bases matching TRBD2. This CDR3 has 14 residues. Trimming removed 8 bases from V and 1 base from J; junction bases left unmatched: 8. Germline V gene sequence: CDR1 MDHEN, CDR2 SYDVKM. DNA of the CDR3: TGTGCCAGCTGTAACGGGGGGAATTCCTACGAGCAGTACTTC. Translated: CASCNGGNSYEQYF.

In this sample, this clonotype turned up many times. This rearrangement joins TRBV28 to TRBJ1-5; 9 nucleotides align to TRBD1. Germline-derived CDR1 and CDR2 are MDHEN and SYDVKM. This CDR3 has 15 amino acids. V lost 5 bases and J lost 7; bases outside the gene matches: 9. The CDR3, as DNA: TGTGCCAGCAGTCCAGCGGACAGGGGATGGCAGCCCCAGCATTTT. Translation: CASSPADRGWQPQHF.

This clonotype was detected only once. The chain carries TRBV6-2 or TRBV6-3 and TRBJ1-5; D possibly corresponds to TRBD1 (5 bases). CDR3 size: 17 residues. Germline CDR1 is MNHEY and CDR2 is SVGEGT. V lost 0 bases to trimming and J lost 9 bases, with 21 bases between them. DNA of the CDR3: TGTGCCAGCAGTTACTCGGGGGACTCGCGCCCCCTATGGCCCCAGCATTTT. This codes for CASSYSGDSRPLWPQHF.

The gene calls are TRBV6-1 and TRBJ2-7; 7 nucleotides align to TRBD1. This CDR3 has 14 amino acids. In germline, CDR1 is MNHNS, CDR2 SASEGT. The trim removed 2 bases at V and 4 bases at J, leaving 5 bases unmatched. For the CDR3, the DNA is TGTGCCAGCAGTGAAACGGGGACAGTTTACGAGCAGTACTTC. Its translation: CASSETGTVYEQYF.

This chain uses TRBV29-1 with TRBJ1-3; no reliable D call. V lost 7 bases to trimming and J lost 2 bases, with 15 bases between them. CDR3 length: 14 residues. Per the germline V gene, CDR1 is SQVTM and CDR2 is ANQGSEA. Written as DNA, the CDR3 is TGCAGCGCCGAGGAGGGTAAAACTGGAAACACCATATATTTT. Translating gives CSAEEGKTGNTIYF.

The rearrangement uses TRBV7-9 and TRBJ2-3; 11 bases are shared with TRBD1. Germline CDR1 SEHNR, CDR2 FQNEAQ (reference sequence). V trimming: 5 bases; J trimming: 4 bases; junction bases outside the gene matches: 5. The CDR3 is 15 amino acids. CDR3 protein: CASSPRTGGADTQYF. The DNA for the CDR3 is TGTGCCAGCAGCCCTAGGACAGGGGGCGCAGATACGCAGTATTTT.

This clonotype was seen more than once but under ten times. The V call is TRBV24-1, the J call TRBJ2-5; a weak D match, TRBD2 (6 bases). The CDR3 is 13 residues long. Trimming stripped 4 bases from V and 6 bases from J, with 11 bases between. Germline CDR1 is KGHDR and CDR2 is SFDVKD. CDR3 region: CATSDGGMKTQYF. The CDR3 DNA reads TGTGCCACCAGTGACGGCGGGATGAAGACCCAGTACTTC.

The CDR3, as DNA: TGTGCCAGCAGCGTAGGTCCGGGCAGCAATCAGCCCCAGCATTTT. This sequence encodes CASSVGPGSNQPQHF. The rearrangement uses TRBV9 and TRBJ1-5; D not resolved. The CDR3 contains 15 residues. V lost 0 bases and J lost 1, with 8 bases in between. The germline gives CDR1 SGDLS, CDR2 YYNGEE.

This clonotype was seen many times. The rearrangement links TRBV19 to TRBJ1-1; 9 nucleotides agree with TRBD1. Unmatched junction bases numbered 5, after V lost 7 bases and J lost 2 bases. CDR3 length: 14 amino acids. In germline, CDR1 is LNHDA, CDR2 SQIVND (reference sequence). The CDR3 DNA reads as TGTGCCAGTAATACAGGGGGCTCTAACACTGAAGCTTTCTTT. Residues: CASNTGGSNTEAFF.

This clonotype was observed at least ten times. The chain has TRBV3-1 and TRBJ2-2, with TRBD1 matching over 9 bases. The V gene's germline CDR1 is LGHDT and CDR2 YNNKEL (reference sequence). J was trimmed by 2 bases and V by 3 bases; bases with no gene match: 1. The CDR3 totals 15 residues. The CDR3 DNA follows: TGTGCCAGCAGCCAGGGACAGGGTAACACCGGGGAGCTGTTTTTT. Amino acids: CASSQGQGNTGELFF.

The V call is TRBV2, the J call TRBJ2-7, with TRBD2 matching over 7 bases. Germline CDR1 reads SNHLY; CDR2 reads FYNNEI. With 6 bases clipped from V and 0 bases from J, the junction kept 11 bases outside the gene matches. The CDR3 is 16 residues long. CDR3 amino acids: CASSLGRGLSSYEQYF. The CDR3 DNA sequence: TGTGCCAGCAGCTTAGGGAGGGGTCTCAGCTCCTACGAGCAGTACTTC.

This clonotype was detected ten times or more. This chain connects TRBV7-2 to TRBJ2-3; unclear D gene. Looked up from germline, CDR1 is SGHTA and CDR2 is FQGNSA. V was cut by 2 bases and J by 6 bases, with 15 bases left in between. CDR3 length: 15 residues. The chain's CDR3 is CASSLLGARMDTQYF. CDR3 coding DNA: TGTGCCAGCAGCTTATTGGGTGCACGGATGGATACGCAGTATTTT. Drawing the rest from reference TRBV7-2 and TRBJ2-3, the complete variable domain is GAGVSQSPSNKVTEKGKDVELRCDPISGHTALYWYRQSLGQGLEFLIYFQGNSAPDKSGLPSDRFSAERTGGSVSTLTIQRTQQEDSAVYLCASSLLGARMDTQYFGPGTRLTVL.

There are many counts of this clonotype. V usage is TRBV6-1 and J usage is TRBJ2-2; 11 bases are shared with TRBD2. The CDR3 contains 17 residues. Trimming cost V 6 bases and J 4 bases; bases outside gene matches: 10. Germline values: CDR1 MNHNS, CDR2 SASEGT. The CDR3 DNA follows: TGTGCCAGCAGCCCAACCCGTAGCGGGGGGGCCACCGGGGAGCTGTTTTTT. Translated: CASSPTRSGGATGELFF.

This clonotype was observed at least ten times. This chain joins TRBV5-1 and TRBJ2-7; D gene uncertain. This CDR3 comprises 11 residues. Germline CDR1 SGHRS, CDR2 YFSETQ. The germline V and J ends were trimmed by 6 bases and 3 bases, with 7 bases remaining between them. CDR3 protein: CASMSDYEQYF. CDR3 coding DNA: TGCGCCAGCATGTCGGACTACGAGCAGTACTTC.

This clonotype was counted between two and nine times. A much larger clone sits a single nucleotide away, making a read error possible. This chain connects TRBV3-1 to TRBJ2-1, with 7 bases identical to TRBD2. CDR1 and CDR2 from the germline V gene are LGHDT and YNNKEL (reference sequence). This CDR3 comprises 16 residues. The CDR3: CASSQPRESSYSEQFF. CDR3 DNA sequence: TGTGCCAGCAGCCAGCCGCGGGAGAGCTCCTACAGTGAGCAGTTCTTC.

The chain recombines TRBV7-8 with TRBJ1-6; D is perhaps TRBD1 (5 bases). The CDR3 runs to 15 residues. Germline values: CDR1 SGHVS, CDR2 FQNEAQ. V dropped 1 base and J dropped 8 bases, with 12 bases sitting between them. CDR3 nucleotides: TGTGCCAGCAGCTTAGTTGTAGGGGCGGATTCACCCCTCCACTTT. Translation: CASSLVVGADSPLHF.

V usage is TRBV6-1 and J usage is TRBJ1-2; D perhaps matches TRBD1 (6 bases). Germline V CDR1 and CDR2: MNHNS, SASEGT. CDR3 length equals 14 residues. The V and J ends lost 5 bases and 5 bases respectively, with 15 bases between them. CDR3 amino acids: CASSLTGTPYGYTF. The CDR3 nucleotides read TGTGCCAGCAGTCTAACCGGGACACCTTATGGCTACACCTTC.

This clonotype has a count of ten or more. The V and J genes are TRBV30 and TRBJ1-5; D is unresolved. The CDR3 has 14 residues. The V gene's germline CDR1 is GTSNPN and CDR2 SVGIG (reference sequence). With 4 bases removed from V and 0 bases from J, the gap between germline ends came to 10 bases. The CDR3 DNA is TGTGCCTGGACCCCGGACGGTAGCAATCAGCCCCAGCATTTT. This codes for CAWTPDGSNQPQHF.

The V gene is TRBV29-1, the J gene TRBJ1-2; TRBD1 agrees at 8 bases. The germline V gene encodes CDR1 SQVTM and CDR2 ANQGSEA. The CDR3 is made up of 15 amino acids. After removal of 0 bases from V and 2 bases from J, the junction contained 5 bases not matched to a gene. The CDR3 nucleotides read TGCAGCGTTGAAGATCGACAGGGGAGCAACTATGGCTACACCTTC. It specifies CSVEDRQGSNYGYTF.

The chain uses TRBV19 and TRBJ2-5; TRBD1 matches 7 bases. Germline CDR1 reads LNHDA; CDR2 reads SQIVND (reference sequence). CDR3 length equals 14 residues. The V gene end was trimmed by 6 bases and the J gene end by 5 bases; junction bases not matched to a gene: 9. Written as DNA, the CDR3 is TGTGCCAGTAGCCAGACAGGGTATGCGGAGACCCAGTACTTC. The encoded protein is CASSQTGYAETQYF.

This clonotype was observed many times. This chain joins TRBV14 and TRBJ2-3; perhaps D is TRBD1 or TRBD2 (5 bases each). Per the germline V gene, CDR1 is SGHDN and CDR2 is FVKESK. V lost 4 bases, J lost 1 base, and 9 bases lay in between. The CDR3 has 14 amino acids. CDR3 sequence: CASSRTGRTDTQYF. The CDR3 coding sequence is TGTGCCAGCAGCCGGACGGGGCGCACAGATACGCAGTATTTT.